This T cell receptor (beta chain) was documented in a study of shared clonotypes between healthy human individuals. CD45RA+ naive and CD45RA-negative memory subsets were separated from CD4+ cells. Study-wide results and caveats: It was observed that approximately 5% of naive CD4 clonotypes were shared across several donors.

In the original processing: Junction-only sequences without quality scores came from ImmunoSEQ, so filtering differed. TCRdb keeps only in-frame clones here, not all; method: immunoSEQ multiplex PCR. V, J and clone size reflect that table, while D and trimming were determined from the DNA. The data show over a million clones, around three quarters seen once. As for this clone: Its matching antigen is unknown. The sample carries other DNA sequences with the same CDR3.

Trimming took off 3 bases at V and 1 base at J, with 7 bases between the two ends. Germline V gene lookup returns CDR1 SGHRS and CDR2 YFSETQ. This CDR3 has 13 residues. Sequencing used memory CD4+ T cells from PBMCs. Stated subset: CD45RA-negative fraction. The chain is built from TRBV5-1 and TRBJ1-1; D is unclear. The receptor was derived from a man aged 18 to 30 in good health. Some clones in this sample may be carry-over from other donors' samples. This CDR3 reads CASSSDGNTEAFF. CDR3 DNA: TGCGCCAGCAGCTCCGACGGGAACACTGAAGCTTTCTTT.